The subject of this entry is one T cell receptor (beta chain). Sequence at one end of the junction differs from germline and may be a read error. The source of the sample is a study of blood T cell repertoires in COVID-19. Overall study context: Acute-phase and convalescent COVID-19 samples originated in the United States, Italy and Spain. The analysed material was cDNA or gDNA that came from T cells, B-cell-depleted T cells, or PBMCs.

CDR3 size: 14 residues. Germline CDR1 and CDR2: SGHRS and YFSETQ. Under the authors' procedure: Amplification of reference gene primers provided the estimated nucleated cell counts. Assay used: immunoSEQ multiplex PCR; TCRdb lists only in-frame clones, some missing. V and J calls plus clone size are reproduced from that table; the DNA served to infer D and trimming. The profile shows some 400,000 clones, about 88% of them singletons. Input material: peripheral blood. The chain combines TRBV5-1 with TRBJ1-1, with D perhaps matching TRBD1 (5 bases). The clonotype was recovered from a human donor in a cohort sampled during active COVID-19. CDR3 sequence reads: CASTLGVAGTEAFF. CDR3 nucleotides: TGCGCCAGCACCTTGGGGGTAGCGGGCACTGAAGCTTTCTTT.